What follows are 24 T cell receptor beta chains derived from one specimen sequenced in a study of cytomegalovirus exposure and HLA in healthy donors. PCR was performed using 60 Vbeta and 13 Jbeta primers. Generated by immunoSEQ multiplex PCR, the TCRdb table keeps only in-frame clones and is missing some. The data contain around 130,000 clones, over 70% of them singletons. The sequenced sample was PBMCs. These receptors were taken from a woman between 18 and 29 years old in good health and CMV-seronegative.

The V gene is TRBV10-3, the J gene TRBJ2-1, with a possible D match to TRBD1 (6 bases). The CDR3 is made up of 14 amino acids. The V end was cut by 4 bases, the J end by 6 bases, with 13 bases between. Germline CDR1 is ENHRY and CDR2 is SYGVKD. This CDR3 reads CAISVPGTINEQFF. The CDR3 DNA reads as TGTGCCATCAGTGTCCCGGGGACAATCAATGAGCAGTTCTTC.

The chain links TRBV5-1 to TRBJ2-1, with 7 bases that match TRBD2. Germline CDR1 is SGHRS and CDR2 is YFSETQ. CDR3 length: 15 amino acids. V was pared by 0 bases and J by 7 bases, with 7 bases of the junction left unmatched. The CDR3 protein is CASSLVASGGNEQFF. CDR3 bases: TGCGCCAGCAGCTTGGTGGCTAGCGGAGGAAATGAGCAGTTCTTC.

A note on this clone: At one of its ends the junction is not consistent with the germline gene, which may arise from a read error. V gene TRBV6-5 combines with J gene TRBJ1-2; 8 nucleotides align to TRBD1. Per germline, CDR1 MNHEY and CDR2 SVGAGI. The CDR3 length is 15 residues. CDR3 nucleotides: TGTGCCAGCAGTGACTCTGACAGGGGCGTCTATGGCTACACCTTC. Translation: CASSDSDRGVYGYTF.

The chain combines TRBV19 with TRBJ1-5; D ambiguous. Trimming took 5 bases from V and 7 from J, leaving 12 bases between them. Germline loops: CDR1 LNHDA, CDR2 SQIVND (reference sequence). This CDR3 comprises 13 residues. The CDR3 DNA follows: TGTGCCAGTAGTTGGCAGGTTCAGCAGCCCCAGCATTTT. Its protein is CASSWQVQQPQHF.

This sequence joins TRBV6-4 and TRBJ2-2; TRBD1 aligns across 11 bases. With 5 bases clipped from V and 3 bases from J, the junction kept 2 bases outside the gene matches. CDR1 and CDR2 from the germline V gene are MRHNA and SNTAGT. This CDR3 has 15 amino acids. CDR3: CASSRTGGDTGELFF. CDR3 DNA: TGTGCCAGCAGTAGGACAGGGGGCGACACCGGGGAGCTGTTTTTT.

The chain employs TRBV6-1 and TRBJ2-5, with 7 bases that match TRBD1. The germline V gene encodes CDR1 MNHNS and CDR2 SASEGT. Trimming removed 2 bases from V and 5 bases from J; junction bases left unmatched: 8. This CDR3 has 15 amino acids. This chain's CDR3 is CASSETSGGGETQYF. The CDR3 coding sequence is TGTGCCAGCAGTGAAACCTCAGGGGGTGGCGAGACCCAGTACTTC.

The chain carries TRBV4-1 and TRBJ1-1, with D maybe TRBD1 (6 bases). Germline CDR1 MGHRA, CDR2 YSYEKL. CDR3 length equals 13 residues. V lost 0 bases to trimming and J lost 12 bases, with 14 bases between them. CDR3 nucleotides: TGCGCCAGCAGCCAAGATGCGCAGGGGCGACCTTTCTTT. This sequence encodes CASSQDAQGRPFF.

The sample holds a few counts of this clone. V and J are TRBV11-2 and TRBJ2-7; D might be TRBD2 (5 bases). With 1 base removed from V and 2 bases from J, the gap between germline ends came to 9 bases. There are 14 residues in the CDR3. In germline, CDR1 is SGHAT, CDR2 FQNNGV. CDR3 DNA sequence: TGTGCCAGCAGCTTAGTACAGCGGCCCTACGAGCAGTACTTC. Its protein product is CASSLVQRPYEQYF.

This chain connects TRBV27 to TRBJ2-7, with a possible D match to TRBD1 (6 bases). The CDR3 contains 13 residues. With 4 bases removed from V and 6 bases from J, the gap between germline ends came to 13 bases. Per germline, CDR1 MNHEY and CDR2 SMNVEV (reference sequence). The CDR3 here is CASSSTGALEQYF. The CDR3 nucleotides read TGTGCCAGCAGTTCGACAGGCGCGCTCGAGCAGTACTTC.

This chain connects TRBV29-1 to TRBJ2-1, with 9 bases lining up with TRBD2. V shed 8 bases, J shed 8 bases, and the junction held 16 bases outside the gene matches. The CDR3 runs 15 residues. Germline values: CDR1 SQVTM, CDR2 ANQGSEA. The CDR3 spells CSSGGPTSGPHEQFF. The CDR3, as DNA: TGCAGCTCTGGGGGGCCGACTAGCGGTCCCCATGAGCAGTTCTTC.

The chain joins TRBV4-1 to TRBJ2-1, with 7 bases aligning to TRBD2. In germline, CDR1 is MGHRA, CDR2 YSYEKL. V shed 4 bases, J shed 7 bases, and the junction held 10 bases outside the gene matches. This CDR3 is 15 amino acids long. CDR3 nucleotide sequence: TGCGCCAGCAGCCGGCTAGCGGCCCTATATAATGAGCAGTTCTTC. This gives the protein CASSRLAALYNEQFF.

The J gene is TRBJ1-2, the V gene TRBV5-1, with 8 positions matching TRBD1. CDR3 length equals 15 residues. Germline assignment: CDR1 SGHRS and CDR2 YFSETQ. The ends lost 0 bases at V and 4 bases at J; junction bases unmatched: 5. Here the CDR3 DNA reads TGCGCCAGCAGCTTGGGACAGGGGAGTATCTATGGCTACACCTTC. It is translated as CASSLGQGSIYGYTF.

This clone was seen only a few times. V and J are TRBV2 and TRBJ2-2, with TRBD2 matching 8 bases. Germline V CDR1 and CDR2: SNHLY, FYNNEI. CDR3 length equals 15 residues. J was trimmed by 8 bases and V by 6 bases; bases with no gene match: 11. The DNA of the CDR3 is TGTGCCAGCAGCGGGGTAGCGGGGATACCTGGGGAGCTGTTTTTT. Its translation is CASSGVAGIPGELFF.

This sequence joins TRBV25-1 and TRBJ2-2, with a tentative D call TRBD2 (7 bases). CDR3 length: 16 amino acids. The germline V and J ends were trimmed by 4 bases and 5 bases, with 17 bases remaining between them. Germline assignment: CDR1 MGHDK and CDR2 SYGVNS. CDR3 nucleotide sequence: TGTGCCAGCAGTGCGTCTGGAAGGGGGGGAACCGGGGAGCTGTTTTTT. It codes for CASSASGRGGTGELFF.

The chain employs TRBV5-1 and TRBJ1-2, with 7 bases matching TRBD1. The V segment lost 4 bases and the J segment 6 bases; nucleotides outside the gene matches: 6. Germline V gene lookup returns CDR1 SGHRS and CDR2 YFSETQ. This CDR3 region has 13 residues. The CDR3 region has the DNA TGCGCCAGCAGCCCACAGGGGACCCATGGCTACACCTTC. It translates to CASSPQGTHGYTF.

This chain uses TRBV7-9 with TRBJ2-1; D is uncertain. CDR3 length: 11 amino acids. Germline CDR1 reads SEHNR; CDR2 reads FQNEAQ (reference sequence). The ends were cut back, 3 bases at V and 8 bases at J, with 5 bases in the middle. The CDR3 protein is CASSFSDEQFF. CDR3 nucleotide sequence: TGTGCCAGCAGCTTTTCCGATGAGCAGTTCTTC.

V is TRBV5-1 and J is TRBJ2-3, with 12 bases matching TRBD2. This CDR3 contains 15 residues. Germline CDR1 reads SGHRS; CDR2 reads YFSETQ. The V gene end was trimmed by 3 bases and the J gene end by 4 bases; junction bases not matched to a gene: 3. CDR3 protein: CASSSLAGGPDTQYF. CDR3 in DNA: TGCGCCAGCAGCTCACTAGCGGGAGGCCCAGATACGCAGTATTTT.

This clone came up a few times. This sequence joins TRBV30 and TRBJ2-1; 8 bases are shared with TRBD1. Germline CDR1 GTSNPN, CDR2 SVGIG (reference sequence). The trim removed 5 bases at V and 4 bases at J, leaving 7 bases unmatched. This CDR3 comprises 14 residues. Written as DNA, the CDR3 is TGTGCCTGGCGCCGGGACAGGTTATACAATGAGCAGTTCTTC. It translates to CAWRRDRLYNEQFF.

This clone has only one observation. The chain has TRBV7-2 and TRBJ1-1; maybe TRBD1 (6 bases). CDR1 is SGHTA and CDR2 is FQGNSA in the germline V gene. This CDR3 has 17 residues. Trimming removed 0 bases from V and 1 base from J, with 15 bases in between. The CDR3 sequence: CASSLAQGTFRNTEAFF. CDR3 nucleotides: TGTGCCAGCAGCTTAGCGCAGGGGACGTTCAGGAACACTGAAGCTTTCTTT.

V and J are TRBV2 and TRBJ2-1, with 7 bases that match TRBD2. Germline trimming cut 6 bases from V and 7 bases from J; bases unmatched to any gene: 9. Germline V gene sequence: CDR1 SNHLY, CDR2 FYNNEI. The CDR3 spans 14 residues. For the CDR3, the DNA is TGTGCCAGCAGGTTGCTAGCGGAGGTAAATGAGCAGTTCTTC. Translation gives CASRLLAEVNEQFF.

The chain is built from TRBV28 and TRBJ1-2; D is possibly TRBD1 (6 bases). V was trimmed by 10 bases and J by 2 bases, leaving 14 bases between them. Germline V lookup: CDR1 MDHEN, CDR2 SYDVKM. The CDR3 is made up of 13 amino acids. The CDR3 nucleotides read TGTGCCATCCCTGGGGGGGGCAACTATGGCTACACCTTC. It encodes CAIPGGGNYGYTF.

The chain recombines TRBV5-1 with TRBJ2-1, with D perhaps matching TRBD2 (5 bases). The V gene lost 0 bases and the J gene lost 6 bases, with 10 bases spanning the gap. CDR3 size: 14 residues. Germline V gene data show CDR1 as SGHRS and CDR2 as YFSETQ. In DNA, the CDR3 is TGCGCCAGCAGCTTGGGTGCTAGCTCCAATGAGCAGTTCTTC. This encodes CASSLGASSNEQFF.

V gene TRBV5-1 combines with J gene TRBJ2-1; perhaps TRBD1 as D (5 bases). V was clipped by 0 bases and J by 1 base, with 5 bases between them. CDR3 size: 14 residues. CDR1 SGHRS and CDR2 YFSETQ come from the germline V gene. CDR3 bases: TGCGCCAGCAGCTTGGGGACATCCTACAATGAGCAGTTCTTC. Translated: CASSLGTSYNEQFF.

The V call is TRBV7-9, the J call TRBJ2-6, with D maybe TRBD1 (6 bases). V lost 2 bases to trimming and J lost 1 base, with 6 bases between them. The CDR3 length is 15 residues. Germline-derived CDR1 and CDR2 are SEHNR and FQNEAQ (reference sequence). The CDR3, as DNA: TGTGCCAGCAGCTTAAGGGGGTCTGGGGCCAACGTCCTGACTTTC. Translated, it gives CASSLRGSGANVLTF.